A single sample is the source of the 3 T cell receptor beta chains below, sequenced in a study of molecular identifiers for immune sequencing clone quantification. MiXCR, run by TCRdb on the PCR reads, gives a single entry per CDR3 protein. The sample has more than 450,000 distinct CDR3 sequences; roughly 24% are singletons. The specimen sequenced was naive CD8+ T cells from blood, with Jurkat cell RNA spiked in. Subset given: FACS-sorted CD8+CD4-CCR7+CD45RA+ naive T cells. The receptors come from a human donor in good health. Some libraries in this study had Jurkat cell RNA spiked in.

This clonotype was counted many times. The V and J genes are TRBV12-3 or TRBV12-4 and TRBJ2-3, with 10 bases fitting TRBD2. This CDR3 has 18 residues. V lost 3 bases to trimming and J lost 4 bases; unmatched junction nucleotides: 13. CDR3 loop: CASSFSLAGEAVADTQYF. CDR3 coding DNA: TGTGCCAGCAGTTTTTCGCTAGCGGGAGAGGCGGTCGCAGATACGCAGTATTTT.

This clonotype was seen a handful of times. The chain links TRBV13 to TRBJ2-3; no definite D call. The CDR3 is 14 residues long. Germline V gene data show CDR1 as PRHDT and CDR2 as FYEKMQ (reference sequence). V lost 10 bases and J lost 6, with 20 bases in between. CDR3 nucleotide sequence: TGTGCCACCTCCCGTCCAGAAGTAGGGGATACGCAGTATTTT. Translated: CATSRPEVGDTQYF.

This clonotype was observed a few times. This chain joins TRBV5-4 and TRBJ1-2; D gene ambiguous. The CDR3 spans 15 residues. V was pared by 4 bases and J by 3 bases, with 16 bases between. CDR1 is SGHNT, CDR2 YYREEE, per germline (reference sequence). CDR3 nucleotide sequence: TGTGCCAGCAGCAACGGTGCCGAGGACCACTATGGCTACACCTTC. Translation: CASSNGAEDHYGYTF.